This TCR beta chain was profiled in a study of blood T cell repertoires in COVID-19. This CDR3 is 13 amino acids long. Germline assignment: CDR1 MNHEY and CDR2 SVGAGI. The V end was cut by 7 bases, the J end by 5 bases, with 14 bases between. Assay: immunoSEQ multiplex PCR; the TCRdb copy retains only in-frame clones and omits some. This table holds more than 150,000 clones, almost 85% found once. This chain connects TRBV6-5 to TRBJ1-2; tentative D call: TRBD1 (5 bases). The TCR sequence derives from a man younger than 35 with active or convalescent COVID-19. Material: peripheral blood. CDR3 loop: CASNQGFGYGYTF. The CDR3 coding sequence is TGTGCCAGCAACCAGGGATTCGGTTATGGCTACACCTTC.